These T cell receptor beta chains were read from a single sample in a study of cytomegalovirus exposure and HLA in healthy donors. The table came from immunoSEQ multiplex PCR; TCRdb's copy has only in-frame clones and leaves some out. In the table there are over 100,000 clones, about three quarters of which are singletons. Sample: PBMCs. The receptor source for this set is a woman in her late teens or twenties in good health and CMV-seropositive. Each CDR3 is given with its conserved first and last residue. The D gene is left open where the match is weak. Rows give clone size only sometimes, using once, few, many, or a class for an expanded clone.

J: TRBJ2-3
V: TRBV30
D: TRBD2
size: .
DNA: TGTGCCTGGAGTAAAATGGTTGGACTAGCGGGAGGTAGTAGCACAGATACGCAGTATTTT
CDR3: CAWSKMVGLAGGSSTDTQYF

J: TRBJ2-7
V: TRBV5-1
D: TRBD1
size: few
DNA: TGCGCCAGCCGACAGGGTTCCTCCTACGAGCAGTACTTC
CDR3: CASRQGSSYEQYF

J: TRBJ2-1
V: TRBV30
D: TRBD1
size: once
DNA: TGTGCCTGGAGTAGCGGGGGACAGGGGAGATTCTTC
CDR3: CAWSSGGQGRFF

J: TRBJ2-1
V: TRBV27
D: .
size: .
DNA: TGTGCCAGCACCACTTTAGAGAGGCCCTCAAGGAGTGAGCAGTTCTTC
CDR3: CASTTLERPSRSEQFF

J: TRBJ1-1
V: TRBV6-1
D: .
size: .
DNA: TGTGCCAGCATGGACACCATGAACACTGAAGCTTTCTTT
CDR3: CASMDTMNTEAFF

J: TRBJ1-5
V: TRBV19
D: .
size: .
DNA: TGTGCCAGTAGTGCAATAGCGAGTCAGCCCCAGCATTTT
CDR3: CASSAIASQPQHF

J: TRBJ1-5
V: TRBV9
D: .
size: .
DNA: TGTGCCAGCAGCGTAGGGACTAATCAGCCCCAGCATTTT
CDR3: CASSVGTNQPQHF

J: TRBJ1-2
V: TRBV5-6
D: .
size: once
DNA: TGTGCCAGCAGCTTGGGGGAGTCAGCCTATGGCTACACCTTC
CDR3: CASSLGESAYGYTF

J: TRBJ2-7
V: TRBV18
D: TRBD1
size: .
DNA: TGTGCCAGCTCACGCGCCGGGACAGGGTGGGCCGAGCAGTACTTC
CDR3: CASSRAGTGWAEQYF

J: TRBJ2-1
V: TRBV10-3
D: .
size: .
DNA: TGTGCCATCAGTGTGGGCGCGTCCTACAATGAGCAGTTCTTC
CDR3: CAISVGASYNEQFF

J: TRBJ2-1
V: TRBV7-9
D: .
size: .
DNA: TGTGCCAGCAGCCCCCGAATTGAGCGATCATCCTACAATGAGCAGTTCTTC
CDR3: CASSPRIERSSYNEQFF

J: TRBJ1-1
V: TRBV2
D: TRBD1
size: .
DNA: TGTGCCAGCAGTGAGCAGGGGGTCGGAGCTGAAGCTTTCTTT
CDR3: CASSEQGVGAEAFF

J: TRBJ2-1
V: TRBV19
D: TRBD1
size: .
DNA: TGTGCCAGTAGTATATCCGGGACAGGCTACAATGAGCAGTTCTTC
CDR3: CASSISGTGYNEQFF

J: TRBJ1-2
V: TRBV2
D: TRBD1
size: .
DNA: TGTGCCAGCAGGCGGGACAGGGAAGGTGGCTACACCTTC
CDR3: CASRRDREGGYTF

J: TRBJ2-7
V: TRBV6-5
D: TRBD2
size: .
DNA: TGTGCCAGCAGTTACGCATTAGCGGGAGACGAGCAGTACTTC
CDR3: CASSYALAGDEQYF